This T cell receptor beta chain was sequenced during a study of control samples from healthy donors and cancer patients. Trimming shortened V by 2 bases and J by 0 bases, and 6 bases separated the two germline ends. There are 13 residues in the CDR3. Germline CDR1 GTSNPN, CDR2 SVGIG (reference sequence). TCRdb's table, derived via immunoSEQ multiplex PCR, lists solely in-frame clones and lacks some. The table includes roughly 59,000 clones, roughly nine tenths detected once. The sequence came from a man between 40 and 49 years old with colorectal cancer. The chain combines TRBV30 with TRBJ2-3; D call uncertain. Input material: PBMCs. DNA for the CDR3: TGTGCCTGGAGTAGGACCAGCACAGATACGCAGTATTTT. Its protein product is CAWSRTSTDTQYF.